This T cell receptor beta chain was captured in a study of human T cells and chemical hapten exposure. A single record per CDR3 protein comes from TCRdb applying MiXCR to the RACE reads. The sample holds fewer than 200,000 distinct CDR3 sequences, roughly 26% seen once. The time point: patch test 3, about 24 weeks after DPC sensitization. Treatment specified: therapeutic diphenylcyclopropenone sensitization with weekly scalp DPC. Germline CDR1 SGHRS, CDR2 YFSETQ. V shed 2 bases and J shed 3 bases, with 11 bases lying between them. The CDR3 sequence is 14 residues long. The receptor was isolated from a woman aged 18-35 years with alopecia areata. Some clones in this sample may be carry-over from other donors' samples. This sequence joins TRBV5-1 and TRBJ1-1; D is uncertain. Sample: whole blood, taken in connection with sensitization to the hapten diphenylcyclopropenone (DPC). CDR3 protein: CASSFSQRDTEAFF. Written as DNA, the CDR3 is TGCGCCAGCAGCTTTAGCCAGAGGGACACTGAAGCTTTCTTT.